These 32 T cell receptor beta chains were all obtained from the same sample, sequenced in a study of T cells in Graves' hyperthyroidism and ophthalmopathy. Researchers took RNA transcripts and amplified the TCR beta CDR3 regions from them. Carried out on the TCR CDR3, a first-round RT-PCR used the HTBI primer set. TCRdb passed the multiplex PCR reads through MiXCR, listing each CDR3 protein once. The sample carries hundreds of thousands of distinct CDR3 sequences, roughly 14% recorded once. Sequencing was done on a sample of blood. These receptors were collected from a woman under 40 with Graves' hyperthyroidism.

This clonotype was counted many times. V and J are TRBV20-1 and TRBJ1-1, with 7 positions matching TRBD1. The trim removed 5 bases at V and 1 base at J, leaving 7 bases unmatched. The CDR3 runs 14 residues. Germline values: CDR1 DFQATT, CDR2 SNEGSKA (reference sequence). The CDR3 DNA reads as TGCAGTGCTCGGAGGGACAGCCCGAACACTGAAGCTTTCTTT. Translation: CSARRDSPNTEAFF.

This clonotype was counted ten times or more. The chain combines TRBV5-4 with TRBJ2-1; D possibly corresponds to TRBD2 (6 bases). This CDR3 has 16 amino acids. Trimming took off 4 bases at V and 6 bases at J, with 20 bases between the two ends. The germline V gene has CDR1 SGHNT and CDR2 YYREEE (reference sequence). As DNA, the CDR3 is TGTGCCAGCAGCCCACTGGCGGGGTCCGTAGGCAATGAGCAGTTCTTC. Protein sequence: CASSPLAGSVGNEQFF.

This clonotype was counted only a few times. CDR3 bases: TGTGCCAGCAGCCAATCCGGGGAGGGCTACACCTTC. Residues: CASSQSGEGYTF. The rearrangement links TRBV3-1 to TRBJ1-2; D not resolved. This CDR3 contains 12 residues. CDR1 is LGHDT, CDR2 YNNKEL, per germline (reference sequence). Trimming pared 2 bases from V and 8 bases from J, leaving 9 bases between.

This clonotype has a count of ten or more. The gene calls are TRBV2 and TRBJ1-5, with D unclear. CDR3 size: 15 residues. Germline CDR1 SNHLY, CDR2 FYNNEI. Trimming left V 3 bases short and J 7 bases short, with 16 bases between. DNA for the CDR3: TGTGCCAGCAGTGACGCCGGAGGGTCCTACCAGCCCCAGCATTTT. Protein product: CASSDAGGSYQPQHF.

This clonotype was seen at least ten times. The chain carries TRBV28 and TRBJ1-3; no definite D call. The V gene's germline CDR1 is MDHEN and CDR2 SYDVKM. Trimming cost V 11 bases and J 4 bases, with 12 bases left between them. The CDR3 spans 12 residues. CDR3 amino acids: CAAVAAGNTIYF. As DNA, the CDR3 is TGTGCCGCCGTTGCGGCCGGAAACACCATATATTTT.

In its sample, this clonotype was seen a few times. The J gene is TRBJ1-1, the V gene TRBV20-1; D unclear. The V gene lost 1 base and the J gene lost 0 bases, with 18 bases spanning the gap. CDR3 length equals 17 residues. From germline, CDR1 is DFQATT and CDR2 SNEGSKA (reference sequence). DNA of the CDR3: TGCAGTGCTAGAGCCTCCCGGGTCCCACCACTGAACACTGAAGCTTTCTTT. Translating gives CSARASRVPPLNTEAFF.

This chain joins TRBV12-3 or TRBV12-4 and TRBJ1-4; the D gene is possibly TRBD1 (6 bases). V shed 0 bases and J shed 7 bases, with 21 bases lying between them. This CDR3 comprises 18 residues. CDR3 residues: CASSLADRSWGRGEKLFF. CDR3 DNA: TGTGCCAGCAGTTTAGCCGACAGGTCGTGGGGGCGGGGTGAAAAACTGTTTTTT.

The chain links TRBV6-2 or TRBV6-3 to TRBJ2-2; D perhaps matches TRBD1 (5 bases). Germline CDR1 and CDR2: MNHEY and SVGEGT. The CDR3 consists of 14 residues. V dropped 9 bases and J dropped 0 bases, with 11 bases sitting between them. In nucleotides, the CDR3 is TGTGCCAGTCGACAGCAAACGAACACCGGGGAGCTGTTTTTT. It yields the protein CASRQQTNTGELFF.

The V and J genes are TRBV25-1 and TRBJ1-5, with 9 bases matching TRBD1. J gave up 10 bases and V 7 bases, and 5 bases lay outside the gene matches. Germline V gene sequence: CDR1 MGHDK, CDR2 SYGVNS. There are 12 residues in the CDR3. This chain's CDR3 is CASTGQGGPQHF. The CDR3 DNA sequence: TGTGCCAGCACGGGACAGGGAGGACCCCAGCATTTT.

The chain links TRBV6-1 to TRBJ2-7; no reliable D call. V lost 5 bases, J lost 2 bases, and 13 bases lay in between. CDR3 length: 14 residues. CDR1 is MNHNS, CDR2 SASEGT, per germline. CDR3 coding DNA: TGTGCCAGCAGTCCCCGTAGTCCCCCCTACGAGCAGTACTTC. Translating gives CASSPRSPPYEQYF.

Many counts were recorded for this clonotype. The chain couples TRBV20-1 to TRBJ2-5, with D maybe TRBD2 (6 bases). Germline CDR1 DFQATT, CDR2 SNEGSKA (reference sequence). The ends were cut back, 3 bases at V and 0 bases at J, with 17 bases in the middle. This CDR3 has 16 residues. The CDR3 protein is CSARVLAGLYQETQYF. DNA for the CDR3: TGCAGTGCTAGGGTACTAGCTGGACTGTACCAAGAGACCCAGTACTTC.

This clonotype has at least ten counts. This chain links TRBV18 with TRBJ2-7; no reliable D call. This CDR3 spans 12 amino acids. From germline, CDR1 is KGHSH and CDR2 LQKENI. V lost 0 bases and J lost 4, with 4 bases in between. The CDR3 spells CASSPPSYEQYF. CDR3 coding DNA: TGTGCCAGCTCACCACCGTCTTACGAGCAGTACTTC.

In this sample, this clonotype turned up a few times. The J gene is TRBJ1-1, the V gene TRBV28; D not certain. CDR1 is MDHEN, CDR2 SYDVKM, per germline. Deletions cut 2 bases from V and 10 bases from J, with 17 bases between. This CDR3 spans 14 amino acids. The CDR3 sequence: CASSLLIPTGGAFF. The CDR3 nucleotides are TGTGCCAGCAGTTTACTTATTCCGACCGGTGGAGCTTTCTTT.

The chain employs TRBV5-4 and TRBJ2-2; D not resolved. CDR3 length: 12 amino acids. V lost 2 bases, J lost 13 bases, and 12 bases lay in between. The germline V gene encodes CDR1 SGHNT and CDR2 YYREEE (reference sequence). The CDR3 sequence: CASSFGETALFF. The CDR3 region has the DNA TGTGCCAGCAGCTTTGGCGAGACTGCGCTGTTTTTT.

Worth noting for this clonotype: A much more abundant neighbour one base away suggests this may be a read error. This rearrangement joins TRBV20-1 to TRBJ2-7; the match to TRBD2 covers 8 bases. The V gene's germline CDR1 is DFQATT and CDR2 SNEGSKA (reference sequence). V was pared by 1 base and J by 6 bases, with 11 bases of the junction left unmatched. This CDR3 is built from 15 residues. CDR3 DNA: TGCAGTGCTAGAGGCCGAGCGGGAGACTTATGCGAGCAGTACTTC. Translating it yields CSARGRAGDLCEQYF.

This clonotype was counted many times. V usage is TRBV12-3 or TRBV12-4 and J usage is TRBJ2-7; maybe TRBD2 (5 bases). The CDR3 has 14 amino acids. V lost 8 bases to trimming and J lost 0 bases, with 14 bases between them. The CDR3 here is CASGTSGSSYEQYF. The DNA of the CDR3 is TGTGCCAGCGGTACTAGTGGGAGCTCCTACGAGCAGTACTTC.

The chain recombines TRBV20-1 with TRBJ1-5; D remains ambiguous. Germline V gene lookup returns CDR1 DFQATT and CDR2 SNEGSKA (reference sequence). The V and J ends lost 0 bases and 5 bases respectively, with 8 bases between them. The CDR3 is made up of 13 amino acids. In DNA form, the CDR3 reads TGCAGTGCTAGAGATTTGAGTTATCAGCCCCAGCATTTT. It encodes CSARDLSYQPQHF.

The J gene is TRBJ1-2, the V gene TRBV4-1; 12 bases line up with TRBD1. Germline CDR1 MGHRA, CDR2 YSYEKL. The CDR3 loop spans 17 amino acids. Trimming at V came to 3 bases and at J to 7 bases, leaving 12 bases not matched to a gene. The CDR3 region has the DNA TGCGCCAGCAGCCATCCCGTTTGGGGACAGGGGGCAGGTGGCTACACCTTC. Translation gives CASSHPVWGQGAGGYTF.

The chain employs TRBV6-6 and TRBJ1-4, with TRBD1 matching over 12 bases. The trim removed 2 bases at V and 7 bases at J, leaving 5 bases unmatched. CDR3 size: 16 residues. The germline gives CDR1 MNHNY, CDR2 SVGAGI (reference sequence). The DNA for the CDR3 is TGTGCCAGCAGTTACCTCCGGGACAGGGGGCTTGAAAAACTGTTTTTT. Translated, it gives CASSYLRDRGLEKLFF.

This chain's CDR3 is CASSRYTGGSSYNSPLHF. The CDR3 DNA is TGTGCCAGCAGTCGATACACGGGTGGGAGCTCCTATAATTCACCCCTCCACTTT. This rearrangement joins TRBV27 to TRBJ1-6, with D unresolved. The CDR3 is made up of 18 amino acids. V was clipped by 5 bases and J by 0 bases, with 17 bases between them. From germline, CDR1 is MNHEY and CDR2 SMNVEV (reference sequence).

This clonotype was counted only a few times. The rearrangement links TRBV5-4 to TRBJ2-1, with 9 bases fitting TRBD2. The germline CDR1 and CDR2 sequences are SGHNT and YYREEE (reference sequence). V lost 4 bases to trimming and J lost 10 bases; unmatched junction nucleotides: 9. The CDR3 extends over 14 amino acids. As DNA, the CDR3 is TGTGCCAGCAGCCCTAGCGGGACCCCAGGGGAGCAGTTCTTC. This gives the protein CASSPSGTPGEQFF.

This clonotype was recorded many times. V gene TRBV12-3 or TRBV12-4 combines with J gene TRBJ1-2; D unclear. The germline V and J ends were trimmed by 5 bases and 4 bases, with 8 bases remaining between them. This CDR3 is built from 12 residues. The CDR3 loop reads CASSPNSYGYTF. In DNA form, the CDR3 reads TGTGCCAGCAGTCCAAATTCCTATGGCTACACCTTC.

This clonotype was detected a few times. As DNA, the CDR3 is TGTGCCAGCAGCGGATTACAGGGGGCGTCCTACAATGAGCAGTTCTTC. It specifies CASSGLQGASYNEQFF. The V gene is TRBV7-9, the J gene TRBJ2-1, with 9 bases matching TRBD1. The V segment lost 5 bases and the J segment 1 base; nucleotides outside the gene matches: 6. This CDR3 is 16 amino acids long. Germline lookup yields CDR1 SEHNR and CDR2 FQNEAQ (reference sequence).

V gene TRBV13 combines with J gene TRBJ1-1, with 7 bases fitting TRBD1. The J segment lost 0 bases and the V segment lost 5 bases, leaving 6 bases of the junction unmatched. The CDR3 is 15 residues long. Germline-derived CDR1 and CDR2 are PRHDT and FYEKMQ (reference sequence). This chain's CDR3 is CASSTTGSMNTEAFF. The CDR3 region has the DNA TGTGCCAGCAGCACGACAGGGTCCATGAACACTGAAGCTTTCTTT. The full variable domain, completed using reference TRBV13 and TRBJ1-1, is AAGVIQSPRHLIKEKRETATLKCYPIPRHDTVYWYQQGPGQDPQFLISFYEKMQSDKGSIPDRFSAQQFSDYHSELNMSSLELGDSALYFCASSTTGSMNTEAFFGQGTRLTVV.

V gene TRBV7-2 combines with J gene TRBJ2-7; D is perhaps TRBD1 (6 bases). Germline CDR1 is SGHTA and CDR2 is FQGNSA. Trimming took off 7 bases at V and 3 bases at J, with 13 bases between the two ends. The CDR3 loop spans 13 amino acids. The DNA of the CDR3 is TGTGCCAGCAACCCACAGGGCCACTACGAGCAGTACTTC. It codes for CASNPQGHYEQYF.

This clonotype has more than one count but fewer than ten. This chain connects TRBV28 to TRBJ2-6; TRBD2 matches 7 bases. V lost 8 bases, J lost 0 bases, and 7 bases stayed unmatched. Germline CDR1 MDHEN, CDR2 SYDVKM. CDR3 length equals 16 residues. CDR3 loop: CASGTNSFSGANVLTF. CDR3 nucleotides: TGTGCCAGCGGGACTAATTCTTTCTCTGGGGCCAACGTCCTGACTTTC. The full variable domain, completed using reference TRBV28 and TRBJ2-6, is DVKVTQSSRYLVKRTGEKVFLECVQDMDHENMFWYRQDPGLGLRLIYFSYDVKMKEKGDIPEGYSVSREKKERFSLILESASTNQTSMYLCASGTNSFSGANVLTFGAGSRLTVL.

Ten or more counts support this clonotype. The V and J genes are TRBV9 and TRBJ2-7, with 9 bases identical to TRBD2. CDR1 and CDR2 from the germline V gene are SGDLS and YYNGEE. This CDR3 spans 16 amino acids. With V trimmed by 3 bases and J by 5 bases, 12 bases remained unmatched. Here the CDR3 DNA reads TGTGCCAGCAGCGCCTCGGCGGCGGGAGGGCCGCACGAGCAGTACTTC. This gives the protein CASSASAAGGPHEQYF.

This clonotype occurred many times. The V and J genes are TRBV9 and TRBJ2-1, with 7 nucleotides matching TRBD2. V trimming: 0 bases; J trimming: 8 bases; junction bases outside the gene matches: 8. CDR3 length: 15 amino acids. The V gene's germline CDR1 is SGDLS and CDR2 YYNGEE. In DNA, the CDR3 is TGTGCCAGCAGCGTAGATGCGGGAGCGGTCTATGAGCAGTTCTTC. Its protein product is CASSVDAGAVYEQFF.

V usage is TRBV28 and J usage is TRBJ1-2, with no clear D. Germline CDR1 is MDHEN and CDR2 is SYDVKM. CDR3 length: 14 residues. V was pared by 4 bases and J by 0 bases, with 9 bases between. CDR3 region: CASSSTGTNYGYTF. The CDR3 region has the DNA TGTGCCAGCAGTTCAACCGGGACTAACTATGGCTACACCTTC.

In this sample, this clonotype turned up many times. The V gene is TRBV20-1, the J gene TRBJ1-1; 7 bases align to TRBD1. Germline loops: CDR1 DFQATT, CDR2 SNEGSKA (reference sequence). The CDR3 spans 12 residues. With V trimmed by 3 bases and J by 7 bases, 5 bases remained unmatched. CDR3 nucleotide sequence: TGCAGTGCTAGGGAGGGGGACAGTGAAGCTTTCTTT. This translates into CSAREGDSEAFF.

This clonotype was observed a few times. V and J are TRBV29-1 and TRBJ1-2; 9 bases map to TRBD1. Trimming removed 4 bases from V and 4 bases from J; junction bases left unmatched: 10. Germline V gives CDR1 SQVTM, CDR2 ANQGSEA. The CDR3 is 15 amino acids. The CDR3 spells CSVVGGTGTVYGYTF. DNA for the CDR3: TGCAGCGTTGTCGGTGGGACAGGGACCGTCTATGGCTACACCTTC. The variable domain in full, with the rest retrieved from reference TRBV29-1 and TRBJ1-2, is SAVISQKPSRDICQRGTSLTIQCQVDSQVTMMFWYRQQPGQSLTLIATANQGSEATYESGFVIDKFPISRPNLTFSTLTVSNMSPEDSSIYLCSVVGGTGTVYGYTFGSGTRLTVV.

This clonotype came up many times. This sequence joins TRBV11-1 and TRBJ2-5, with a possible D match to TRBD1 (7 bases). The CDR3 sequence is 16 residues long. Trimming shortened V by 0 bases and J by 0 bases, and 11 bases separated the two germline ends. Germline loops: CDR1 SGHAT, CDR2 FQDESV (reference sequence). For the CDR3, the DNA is TGTGCCAGCAGCTTAGCGGAGGGACAGAACCAAGAGACCCAGTACTTC. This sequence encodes CASSLAEGQNQETQYF.